These T cell receptor beta chains were read from a single sample in a study of blood T cell repertoires in COVID-19. Data came from immunoSEQ multiplex PCR; TCRdb stores just in-frame clones and leaves some out. The table has 200,000 to 250,000 clones, 85% to 90% seen once. Source material: peripheral blood. The receptors here all came from a man aged 25 to 45 with COVID-19, enrolled during active disease. Each CDR3 is given with its conserved first and last residue.

j_call	v_call	cdr3_aa
TRBJ2-3	TRBV15	CATSREGGSTDTQYF
TRBJ1-2	TRBV5-6	CASSQGQGGSPNYGYTF
TRBJ1-1	TRBV27	CASSPGTSNTEAFF
TRBJ1-5	TRBV5-5	CASSLGPGRNQPQHF
TRBJ1-2	TRBV30	CAWSRPGNYGYTF
TRBJ2-3	TRBV5-1	CASSLEGVADTQYF
TRBJ2-3	TRBV15	CATSRTPGLAGSRGFADTQYF
TRBJ2-5	TRBV4-3	CASSQGTGRETQYF
TRBJ2-7	TRBV19	CASSRVASSYEQYF
TRBJ1-6	TRBV3-1/TRBV3-2	CATRTGKNSPLHF
TRBJ1-1	TRBV5-1	CASSLGGAGTEAFF
TRBJ1-1	TRBV6-5	CASNTRRTEAFF
TRBJ1-1	TRBV7-3	CASSLTRETEAFF
TRBJ1-5	TRBV7-8	CASSLEGTNSNQPQHF
TRBJ2-2	TRBV19	CASSTRDIKSTGELFF
TRBJ2-3	TRBV18	CASSPSLGQGGSGDTQYF
TRBJ1-5	TRBV5-1	CASSDRTGGQPQHF
TRBJ1-1	TRBV19	CASIPGGSAASDTEAFF
TRBJ2-7	TRBV21-1	CASSKAAGGPHEQYF
TRBJ1-5	TRBV19	CASMDRENQPQHF
TRBJ2-7	TRBV27	CASSLSGQGADEQYF
TRBJ1-2	TRBV4-2	CASSQEGAGGIYYGYTF
TRBJ1-5	TRBV10-3	CAISESGQSNQPQHF
TRBJ2-3	TRBV7-9	CASSLVTGSTDTQYF
TRBJ2-7	TRBV28	CASSSAYPRDRTYEQYF
TRBJ1-4	TRBV19	CASSAWGQGYATNEKLFF
TRBJ1-2	TRBV19	CASLEGGPNYGYTF
TRBJ2-1	TRBV2	CASSAGTGLYNEQFF
TRBJ2-3	TRBV9	CASSAEDISTDTQYF
TRBJ1-2	TRBV5-1	CASSLDRATEGYTF
TRBJ2-7	TRBV6-4	CASAPGQGYEQYF
TRBJ1-1	TRBV4-1	CASSQETVGKAFF
TRBJ1-2	TRBV25-1	CASSEGRGYTF
TRBJ2-7	TRBV7-2	CASSLALVGEQYF
TRBJ1-5	TRBV2	CASLQGTISNQPQHF
TRBJ1-6	TRBV7-3	CASSLDRGSPLHF
TRBJ1-2	TRBV29-1	CSVATGNGYGYTF
TRBJ2-7	TRBV19	CASSIGTSASYEQYF
TRBJ1-1	TRBV7-3	CASSLVPDREAFF
TRBJ2-1	TRBV4-1	CASSQGSQVGDWSYNEQFF
TRBJ1-5	TRBV11-2	CASSAWRDQPQHF
TRBJ2-7	TRBV18	CASSKDSYEQYF
TRBJ1-5	TRBV18	CASSSSGQISNQPQHF
TRBJ2-2	TRBV15	CATSRALTSGENPGELFF
TRBJ1-1	TRBV6-5	CASSYSRGGGTEAFF
TRBJ2-7	TRBV5-5	CASSGTGSSYEQYF
TRBJ1-2	TRBV7-3	CASSLTGQYPAKYGYTF
TRBJ1-3	TRBV7-2	CASSLAGPSSGNTIYF
TRBJ1-2	TRBV27	CASSPRRREGYGYTF
TRBJ2-5	TRBV6-6	CASRTRTVQETQYF